The 8 T cell receptor beta chains reported below all come from one sample, sequenced in a study of cytomegalovirus exposure and HLA in healthy donors. Researchers ran the PCR with 60 Vbeta and 13 Jbeta primers. Clones were read by immunoSEQ multiplex PCR, and TCRdb kept only the in-frame ones, dropping some. The table has about 210,000 clones, 75% to 85% seen once. Sequencing was performed on PBMCs. The receptor source for this set is a male donor in good health and CMV-seropositive.

The rearrangement uses TRBV19 and TRBJ2-2; D is possibly TRBD2 (6 bases). This CDR3 comprises 14 residues. The ends were cut back, 11 bases at V and 0 bases at J, with 13 bases in the middle. Looked up from germline, CDR1 is LNHDA and CDR2 is SQIVND (reference sequence). The CDR3 here is CAGRSSANTGELFF. CDR3 coding DNA: TGTGCCGGACGATCTAGCGCGAACACCGGGGAGCTGTTTTTT.

The chain has TRBV28 and TRBJ1-5, with D tentatively TRBD1 (6 bases). CDR3 length: 16 residues. V gave up 2 bases and J gave up 0 bases, with 11 bases separating them. The germline V gene encodes CDR1 MDHEN and CDR2 SYDVKM. The CDR3 bases are TGTGCCAGCAGTTTAAAAACAGGGTTTAGCAATCAGCCCCAGCATTTT. As protein: CASSLKTGFSNQPQHF.

This clone was detected only a few times. This rearrangement joins TRBV27 to TRBJ2-7; TRBD2 agrees at 10 bases. This CDR3 comprises 16 residues. CDR1 and CDR2 from the germline V gene are MNHEY and SMNVEV (reference sequence). After removal of 3 bases from V and 3 bases from J, the junction contained 8 bases not matched to a gene. The CDR3 sequence: CASSLPPGLANYEQYF. CDR3 nucleotides: TGTGCCAGCAGTTTGCCGCCGGGACTAGCGAACTACGAGCAGTACTTC.

This chain joins TRBV28 and TRBJ1-2; TRBD1 agrees at 7 bases. The CDR3 consists of 15 residues. The germline gives CDR1 MDHEN, CDR2 SYDVKM. V was pared by 5 bases and J by 4 bases, with 10 bases of the junction left unmatched. In DNA form, the CDR3 reads TGTGCCAGCAGTGAGACCGGACAGGCTAGCTATGGCTACACCTTC. Protein sequence: CASSETGQASYGYTF.

The genes are TRBV10-1 and TRBJ2-2, with 7 bases that match TRBD2. In germline, CDR1 is WNHNN, CDR2 SYGVQD (reference sequence). V trimming: 4 bases; J trimming: 5 bases; junction bases outside the gene matches: 10. The length of the CDR3 is 16 residues. The CDR3 DNA follows: TGCGCCAGCAGTGGTACTGGGGGGGAGGATACCGGGGAGCTGTTTTTT. Encoded protein: CASSGTGGEDTGELFF.

V usage is TRBV4-1 and J usage is TRBJ1-2; D gene uncertain. This CDR3 is 16 amino acids long. Deletions cut 4 bases from V and 0 bases from J, with 15 bases between. CDR1 is MGHRA and CDR2 is YSYEKL in the germline V gene. Here the CDR3 reads CASSPFGEKPNYGYTF. In DNA, the CDR3 is TGCGCCAGCAGCCCCTTCGGGGAGAAACCTAACTATGGCTACACCTTC.

The V gene is TRBV7-3, the J gene TRBJ2-1, with D possibly matching TRBD2 (6 bases). Trimming took 4 bases from V and 5 from J, leaving 15 bases between them. The CDR3 is made up of 15 amino acids. CDR1 SGHTA and CDR2 FQGTGA come from the germline V gene. The CDR3 sequence: CASSSGGVGNNEQFF. In DNA, the CDR3 is TGTGCCAGCAGCTCCGGCGGGGTGGGGAACAATGAGCAGTTCTTC.

The chain has TRBV5-4 and TRBJ1-1; TRBD1 might be the D (5 bases). Germline assignment: CDR1 SGHNT and CDR2 YYREEE (reference sequence). V shed 6 bases and J shed 5 bases, with 17 bases lying between them. The CDR3 is made up of 14 amino acids. CDR3 in DNA: TGTGCCAGCAACAACTGGACATCGGGTACTGAAGCTTTCTTT. Its translation is CASNNWTSGTEAFF.